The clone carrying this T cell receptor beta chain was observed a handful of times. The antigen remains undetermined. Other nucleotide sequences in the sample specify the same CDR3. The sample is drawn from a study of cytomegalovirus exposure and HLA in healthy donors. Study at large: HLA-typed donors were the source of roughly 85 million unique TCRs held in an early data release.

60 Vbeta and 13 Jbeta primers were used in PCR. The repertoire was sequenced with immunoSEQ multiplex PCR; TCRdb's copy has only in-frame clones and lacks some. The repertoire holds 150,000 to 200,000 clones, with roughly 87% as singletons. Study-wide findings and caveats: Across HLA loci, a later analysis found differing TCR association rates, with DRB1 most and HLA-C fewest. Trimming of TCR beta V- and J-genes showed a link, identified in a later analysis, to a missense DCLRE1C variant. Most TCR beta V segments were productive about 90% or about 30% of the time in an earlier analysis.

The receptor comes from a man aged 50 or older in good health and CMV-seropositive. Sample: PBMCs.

The CDR3 nucleotides read TGTGCCAGCAGCTCGACGGGTTACGAGCAGTACTTC. Translating gives CASSSTGYEQYF. The chain uses TRBV7-9 and TRBJ2-7, with D uncertain. With 4 bases removed from V and 4 bases from J, the gap between germline ends came to 8 bases. The CDR3 totals 12 residues. The germline V gene encodes CDR1 SEHNR and CDR2 FQNEAQ (reference sequence).